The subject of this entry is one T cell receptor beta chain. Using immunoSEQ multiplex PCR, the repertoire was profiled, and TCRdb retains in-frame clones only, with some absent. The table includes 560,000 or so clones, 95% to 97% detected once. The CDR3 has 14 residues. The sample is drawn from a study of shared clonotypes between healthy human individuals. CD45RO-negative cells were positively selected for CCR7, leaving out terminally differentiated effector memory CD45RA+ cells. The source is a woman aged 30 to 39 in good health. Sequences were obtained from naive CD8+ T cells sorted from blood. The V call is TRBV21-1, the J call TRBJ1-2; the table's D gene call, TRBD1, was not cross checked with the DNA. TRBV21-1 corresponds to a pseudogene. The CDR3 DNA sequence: TGTGCCAGCAGCACCCGACAGGGTAACTATGGCTACACCTTC. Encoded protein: CASSTRQGNYGYTF.